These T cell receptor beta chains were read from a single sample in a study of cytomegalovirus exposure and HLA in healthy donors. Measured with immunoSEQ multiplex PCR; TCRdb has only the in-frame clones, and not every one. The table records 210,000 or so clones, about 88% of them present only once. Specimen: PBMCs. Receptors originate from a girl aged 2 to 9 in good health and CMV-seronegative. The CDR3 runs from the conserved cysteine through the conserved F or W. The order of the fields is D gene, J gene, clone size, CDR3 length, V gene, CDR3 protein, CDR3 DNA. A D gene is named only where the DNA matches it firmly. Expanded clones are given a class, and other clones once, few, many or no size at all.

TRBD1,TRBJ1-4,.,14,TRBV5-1,CASSLNRGNEKLFF,TGTGCCAGCAGCTTAAACAGGGGAAATGAAAAACTGTTTTTT
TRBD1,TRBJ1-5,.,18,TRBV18,CASSPIGQGAGGNQPQHF,TGTGCCAGCTCACCAATAGGACAGGGGGCGGGGGGCAATCAGCCCCAGCATTTT
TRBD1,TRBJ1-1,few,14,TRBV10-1,CASSENRGNTEAFF,TGCGCCAGCAGTGAAAACAGGGGAAACACTGAAGCTTTCTTT
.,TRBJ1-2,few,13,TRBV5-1,CASSLGVNYGYTF,TGCGCCAGCAGCTTAGGGGTTAACTATGGCTACACCTTC
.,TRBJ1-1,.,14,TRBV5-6,CASSLRLMNTEAFF,TGTGCCAGCAGCTTGCGTCTTATGAACACTGAAGCTTTCTTT
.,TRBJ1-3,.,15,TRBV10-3,CAISESPGMGNTIYF,TGTGCCATCAGTGAAAGTCCAGGCATGGGAAACACCATATATTTT
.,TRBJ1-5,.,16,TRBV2,CASQAGRGGSNQPQHF,TGTGCCAGCCAAGCAGGTAGGGGTGGGAGCAATCAGCCCCAGCATTTT
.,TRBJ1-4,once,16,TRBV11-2,CASSPTNRGGREKLFF,TGTGCCAGCAGCCCAACCAACCGGGGCGGGAGGGAAAAACTGTTTTTT
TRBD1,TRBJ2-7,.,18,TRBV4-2,CASSQATGTGGRSYEQYF,TGTGCCAGCAGCCAAGCAACCGGGACAGGGGGCCGATCCTACGAGCAGTACTTC
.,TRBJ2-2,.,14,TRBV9,CASSEQAVTGELFF,TGTGCCAGCAGCGAACAGGCGGTCACCGGGGAGCTGTTTTTT
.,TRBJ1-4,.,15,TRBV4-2,CASSPVDRPAEKLFF,TGTGCCAGCAGCCCTGTTGACAGGCCCGCTGAAAAACTGTTTTTT
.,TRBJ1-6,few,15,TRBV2,CASSPHSSPNSPLHF,TGTGCCAGCAGCCCCCACAGCTCCCCTAATTCACCCCTCCACTTT
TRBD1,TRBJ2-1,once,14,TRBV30,CAWLQGGTYNEQFF,TGTGCCTGGCTACAGGGGGGCACCTACAATGAGCAGTTCTTC
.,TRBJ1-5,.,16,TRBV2,CASSGKRGYSNQPQHF,TGTGCCAGCAGTGGAAAGCGGGGTTATAGCAATCAGCCCCAGCATTTT
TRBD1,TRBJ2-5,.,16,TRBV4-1,CASSQDRTGVWETQYF,TGCGCCAGCAGCCAAGACAGGACAGGGGTTTGGGAGACCCAGTACTTC
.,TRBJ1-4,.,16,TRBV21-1,CASSKGLRVTNEKLFF,TGTGCCAGCAGCAAAGGTCTGAGGGTAACTAATGAAAAACTGTTTTTT
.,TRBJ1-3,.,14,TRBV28,CASSLTILGNTIYF,TGTGCCAGCAGCCTGACTATCTTGGGAAACACCATATATTTT
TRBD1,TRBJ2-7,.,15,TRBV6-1,CASSETGGILYEQYF,TGTGCCAGCAGTGAGACAGGGGGCATTCTCTACGAGCAGTACTTC
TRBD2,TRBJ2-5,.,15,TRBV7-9,CASSRLAGGQETQYF,TGTGCCAGCAGCCGACTAGCGGGGGGACAAGAGACCCAGTACTTC
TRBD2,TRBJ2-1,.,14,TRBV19,CASTSGGSYNEQFF,TGTGCCAGTACTAGCGGGGGGAGTTACAATGAGCAGTTCTTC
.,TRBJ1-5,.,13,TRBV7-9,CASSRAGNQPQHF,TGTGCCAGCAGCCGAGCGGGTAATCAGCCCCAGCATTTT
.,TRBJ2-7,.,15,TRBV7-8,CASSLALPITYEQYF,TGTGCCAGCAGCTTAGCACTCCCGATTACCTACGAGCAGTACTTC
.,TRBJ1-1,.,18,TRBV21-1,CASSKALLLTGENTEAFF,TGTGCCAGCAGCAAAGCCCTCCTATTGACAGGGGAGAACACTGAAGCTTTCTTT
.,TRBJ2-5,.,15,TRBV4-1,CASSQDLVRGETQYF,TGCGCCAGCAGCCAAGATTTAGTGCGAGGAGAGACCCAGTACTTC
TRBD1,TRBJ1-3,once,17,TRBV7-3,CASSSPQGKGSGNTIYF,TGTGCCAGCAGCTCCCCACAGGGGAAGGGCTCTGGAAACACCATATATTTT
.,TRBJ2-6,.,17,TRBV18,CASSPVRNPSGANVLTF,TGTGCCAGCTCACCTGTCAGAAACCCCTCTGGGGCCAACGTCCTGACTTTC
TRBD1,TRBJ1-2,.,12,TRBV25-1,CAVKQGADGYTF,TGTGCCGTAAAACAGGGGGCGGACGGCTACACCTTC
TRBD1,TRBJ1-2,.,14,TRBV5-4,CASSAGQGLYGYTF,TGTGCCAGCAGCGCGGGACAGGGATTGTATGGCTACACCTTC
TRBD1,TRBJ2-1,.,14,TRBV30,CAWQGVFTYNEQFF,TGTGCCTGGCAGGGGGTCTTCACCTACAATGAGCAGTTCTTC
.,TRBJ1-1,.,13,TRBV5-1,CASSSWGDTEAFF,TGCGCCAGCAGTTCCTGGGGGGACACTGAAGCTTTCTTT
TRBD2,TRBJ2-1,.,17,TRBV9,CASSVVASGGTYNEQFF,TGTGCCAGCAGCGTAGTGGCTAGCGGGGGGACCTACAATGAGCAGTTCTTC
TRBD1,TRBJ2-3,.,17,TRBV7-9,CASSLAPPDRDTDTQYF,TGTGCCAGCAGCTTAGCCCCACCGGACAGGGACACAGATACGCAGTATTTT
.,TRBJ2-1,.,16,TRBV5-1,CASSYLGGPSYNEQFF,TGCGCCAGCAGCTACCTCGGAGGCCCCTCCTACAATGAGCAGTTCTTC
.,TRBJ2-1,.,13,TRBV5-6,CASSPVYEGEQFF,TGTGCCAGCAGCCCCGTTTATGAGGGTGAGCAGTTCTTC
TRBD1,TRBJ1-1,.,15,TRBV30,CAWGIRDRMNTEAFF,TGTGCCTGGGGAATCCGGGACAGAATGAACACTGAAGCTTTCTTT
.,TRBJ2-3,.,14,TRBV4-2,CASSPAGPTDTQYF,TGTGCCAGCAGCCCCGCGGGGCCCACAGATACGCAGTATTTT
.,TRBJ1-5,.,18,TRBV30,CAWSSHPQGQGSNQPQHF,TGTGCCTGGAGTTCCCACCCGCAGGGTCAAGGATCCAATCAGCCCCAGCATTTT
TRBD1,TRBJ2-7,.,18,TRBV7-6,CASGTRALKDRGQYEQYF,TGTGCCAGCGGGACTCGGGCCCTCAAAGACAGGGGGCAATACGAGCAGTACTTC
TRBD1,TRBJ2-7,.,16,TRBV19,CASSIFGQGTIYEQYF,TGTGCCAGTAGTATATTCGGACAGGGGACAATCTACGAGCAGTACTTC